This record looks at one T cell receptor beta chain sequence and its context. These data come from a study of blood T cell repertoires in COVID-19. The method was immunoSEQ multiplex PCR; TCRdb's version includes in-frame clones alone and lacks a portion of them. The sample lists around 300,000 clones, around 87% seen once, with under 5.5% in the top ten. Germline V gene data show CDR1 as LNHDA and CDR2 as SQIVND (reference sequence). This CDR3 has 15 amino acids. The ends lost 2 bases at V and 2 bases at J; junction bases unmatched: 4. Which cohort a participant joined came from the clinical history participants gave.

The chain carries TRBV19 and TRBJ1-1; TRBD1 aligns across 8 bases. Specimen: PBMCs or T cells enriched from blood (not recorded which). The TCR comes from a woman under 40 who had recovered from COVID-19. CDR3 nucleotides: TGTGCCAGTAGTATACTTGGACAGGGTAACACTGAAGCTTTCTTT. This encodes CASSILGQGNTEAFF.